This T cell receptor delta chain came from a study of gamma-delta chains in newborns, infants, children. Study-wide context: Microbial exposure reportedly drives polyclonal innate γδ T cell expansion after birth.

TCRdb re-called clones from the reads via CATT. The table has 15,000 or so delta-chain clones, roughly 7.7% seen once. This clonotype originated in a child who was a newborn, infant or young child, either healthy, febrile or measles-vaccinated (not recorded which). The specimen sequenced was blood.

The CDR3 region has the DNA TGTGCCTGTGACCAAATTTACTGGGGGTTAAGCTCCTGGGACACCCGACAGATGTTTTTC. This translates into CACDQIYWGLSSWDTRQMFF. The chain joins TRDV2 to TRDJ3; TRDD3 aligns across 8 bases. The V gene end was trimmed by 3 bases and the J gene end by 0 bases; junction bases not matched to a gene: 12. There are 20 residues in the CDR3. Germline loops: CDR1 GEAIGNYY, CDR2 EKD.